The T cell receptor (beta chain) under discussion was sequenced for a study of a mutant IDH1 vaccine in newly diagnosed glioma. Overall study: Visit V12 was conducted at week 35 as the safety follow-up. Visit V13 came later, at week 47.

Documented time point: week 47, end of study. Alongside topical imiquimod, each dose of vaccine comprised 300 ug of mutant IDH1 20-mer peptide. CDR1 is SGHTA, CDR2 FQGNSA, per germline. CDR3 length equals 13 residues. J lost 6 bases, V lost 5 bases, and 7 bases had no gene match. As for this clone: The antigen is undetermined.

TCRdb keeps only in-frame clones here, not all; method: immunoSEQ multiplex PCR. Of 58,000 or so clones listed, over 80% are singletons. This clonotype was obtained from a woman in her forties or fifties with glioma. The J gene is TRBJ2-7, the V gene TRBV7-2; 7 bases align to TRBD2. Here the sequenced sample was PBMCs, taken from a glioma patient whose treatment included an IDH1 peptide vaccine. CDR3 sequence reads: CASSPRAGSEQYF. In DNA, the CDR3 is TGTGCCAGCAGCCCGAGAGCGGGATCCGAGCAGTACTTC.